These 25 T cell receptor beta chains came from one sample sequenced in a study of beta chain features in type 1 diabetes. Findings and limits, study-wide: Type 1 diabetes patients had TCRB CDR3s that were shorter (moderately but significantly so) in all four CD4+ subsets.

Sequencing targeted expressed TCRB transcripts, as all isolated RNA had been reverse transcribed. Sequencing used immunoSEQ multiplex PCR; TCRdb keeps in-frame clones, though not all of them. This table holds about 660,000 clones, around 15% found once. Their antigens remain unidentified. Sequencing was performed on naive CD4+ T cells from blood. The receptors here all came from a man younger than 35 with type 1 diabetes.

This clone was seen a few times. The gene calls are TRBV10-3 and TRBJ1-6, with D possibly TRBD1 on 6 matching bases. Germline assignment: CDR1 ENHRY and CDR2 SYGVKD. V was cut by 10 bases and J by 6 bases, with 16 bases left in between. This CDR3 spans 14 amino acids. CDR3 sequence: CATGNQGSNSPLHF. The DNA for the CDR3 is TGTGCCACCGGGAACCAGGGGAGTAATTCACCCCTCCACTTT.

Points on this clone: At the DNA level, this CDR3 is encoded by other sequences in the same sample as well. This chain connects TRBV7-9 to TRBJ1-5, with 8 bases identical to TRBD1. V trimming: 3 bases; J trimming: 2 bases; junction bases outside the gene matches: 0. CDR1 SEHNR and CDR2 FQNEAQ come from the germline V gene (reference sequence). CDR3 length equals 14 residues. CDR3 coding DNA: TGTGCCAGCAGCTTGGGACAGGGCAATCAGCCCCAGCATTTT. It specifies CASSLGQGNQPQHF.

This clone was seen only a few times. This rearrangement joins TRBV14 to TRBJ2-1; TRBD1 matches 10 bases. With V trimmed by 1 base and J by 5 bases, 8 bases remained unmatched. CDR3 length equals 17 residues. Germline V gene lookup returns CDR1 SGHDN and CDR2 FVKESK. CDR3 loop: CASSQGVGDRGHNEQFF. The DNA for the CDR3 is TGTGCCAGCAGCCAAGGAGTAGGAGACAGGGGGCACAATGAGCAGTTCTTC.

This clone was found a few times. The chain has TRBV30 and TRBJ2-7; no clear D gene. V was cut by 2 bases and J by 2 bases, with 10 bases left in between. Germline CDR1 and CDR2: GTSNPN and SVGIG (reference sequence). CDR3 size: 13 residues. The CDR3 reads CAWSRRAPYEQYF. The CDR3 DNA follows: TGTGCCTGGAGTCGGCGCGCACCCTACGAGCAGTACTTC.

Only a few counts were recorded for this clone. The V and J genes are TRBV5-4 and TRBJ2-3; tentatively, D is TRBD1 or TRBD2 (6 bases each). V was pared by 3 bases and J by 6 bases, with 17 bases between. The CDR3 sequence is 15 residues long. Germline CDR1 reads SGHNT; CDR2 reads YYREEE (reference sequence). The CDR3 DNA reads TGTGCCAGCAGCTACCTGGAAGGGGGGTCCGATACGCAGTATTTT. Encoded protein: CASSYLEGGSDTQYF.

The rearrangement uses TRBV7-2 and TRBJ1-3; weak D call: TRBD1 (5 bases). Trimming removed 5 bases at V and 4 bases at J, with 18 bases between. The V gene's germline CDR1 is SGHTA and CDR2 FQGNSA. This CDR3 has 16 amino acids. In DNA form, the CDR3 reads TGTGCCAGCAGCACCAGGGAGGCCAGCGTAGGAAACACCATATATTTT. Its protein is CASSTREASVGNTIYF.

V is TRBV18 and J is TRBJ2-1; 8 nucleotides line up with TRBD1. This CDR3 has 17 residues. In germline, CDR1 is KGHSH, CDR2 LQKENI. The V segment lost 3 bases and the J segment 5 bases; nucleotides outside the gene matches: 12. The CDR3 sequence: CASSPSLTGAHDNEQFF. CDR3 DNA sequence: TGTGCCAGCTCACCTTCCCTGACAGGGGCTCATGACAATGAGCAGTTCTTC.

The table lists this clone with a few counts. The chain is built from TRBV7-9 and TRBJ1-2; D unresolved. Trimming removed 4 bases at V and 8 bases at J, with 20 bases between. The CDR3 is made up of 15 amino acids. Per the germline V gene, CDR1 is SEHNR and CDR2 is FQNEAQ (reference sequence). The CDR3 region is CASSSREPLSGGYTF. CDR3 coding DNA: TGTGCCAGCAGCTCTCGCGAGCCCCTTTCGGGGGGCTACACCTTC.

This chain links TRBV5-1 with TRBJ2-5, with TRBD2 identical over 8 bases. The CDR3 runs 16 residues. The ends lost 1 base at V and 1 base at J; junction bases unmatched: 6. Germline assignment: CDR1 SGHRS and CDR2 YFSETQ. Written as DNA, the CDR3 is TGCGCCAGCAGCTTGACGGTAGCGGGGCGCCAAGAGACCCAGTACTTC. Its translation is CASSLTVAGRQETQYF.

This clone was seen more than once but under ten times. This sequence joins TRBV5-4 and TRBJ1-1; 8 nucleotides agree with TRBD1. CDR1 and CDR2 (germline): SGHNT, YYREEE (reference sequence). The CDR3 sequence is 12 residues long. V gave up 4 bases and J gave up 7 bases; unmatched junction bases: 3. This CDR3 is CASSPGQGEAFF. As DNA, the CDR3 is TGTGCCAGCAGCCCAGGACAGGGTGAAGCTTTCTTT.

This chain connects TRBV28 to TRBJ2-7; TRBD2 matches 10 bases. The ends lost 6 bases at V and 4 bases at J; junction bases unmatched: 12. Germline assignment: CDR1 MDHEN and CDR2 SYDVKM. CDR3 length equals 16 residues. The CDR3 DNA follows: TGTGCCAGCAGCGGACCCGGACTAGCGGACCGGTACGAGCAGTACTTC. Translation gives CASSGPGLADRYEQYF. The whole variable domain, remainder taken from reference TRBV28 and TRBJ2-7, is DVKVTQSSRYLVKRTGEKVFLECVQDMDHENMFWYRQDPGLGLRLIYFSYDVKMKEKGDIPEGYSVSREKKERFSLILESASTNQTSMYLCASSGPGLADRYEQYFGPGTRLTVT.

This clone was seen a few times. The chain links TRBV10-3 to TRBJ2-5, with 8 nucleotides matching TRBD2. Germline lookup yields CDR1 ENHRY and CDR2 SYGVKD. The CDR3 is 16 amino acids. The V and J ends lost 6 bases and 1 base, in that order; junction bases with no gene match: 10. DNA of the CDR3: TGTGCCATCAGCCCGACCTATACTAGCGGCCAAGAGACCCAGTACTTC. Translation: CAISPTYTSGQETQYF.

About this clone: Additional DNA sequences in this sample encode the identical CDR3. The gene calls are TRBV7-9 and TRBJ2-1; no firm D call. Germline V CDR1 and CDR2: SEHNR, FQNEAQ (reference sequence). Trimming removed 1 base from V and 0 bases from J, with 4 bases in between. The CDR3 has 14 amino acids. The CDR3 loop is CASSLGRSYNEQFF. In nucleotides, the CDR3 is TGTGCCAGCAGCTTAGGGCGCTCCTACAATGAGCAGTTCTTC.

The chain uses TRBV18 and TRBJ2-7; 9 nucleotides line up with TRBD2. CDR1 is KGHSH, CDR2 LQKENI, per germline. V trimming: 3 bases; J trimming: 3 bases; junction bases outside the gene matches: 6. This CDR3 comprises 15 residues. DNA for the CDR3: TGTGCCAGCTCACCGCCTAGCGGGAAAGGCTACGAGCAGTACTTC. It translates to CASSPPSGKGYEQYF.

The chain couples TRBV20-1 to TRBJ1-2; a weak D match, TRBD1 (5 bases). Germline V gene lookup returns CDR1 DFQATT and CDR2 SNEGSKA (reference sequence). The length of the CDR3 is 11 residues. Trimming removed 7 bases from V and 8 bases from J, with 14 bases in between. CDR3 sequence reads: CSGARGEGYTF. The CDR3 region has the DNA TGCAGTGGGGCGCGAGGGGAAGGCTACACCTTC.

J is TRBJ1-2 and V is TRBV11-2; D unclear. Germline assignment: CDR1 SGHAT and CDR2 FQNNGV. The CDR3 contains 15 residues. V was shortened by 2 bases and J by 4 bases, with 14 bases between the two germline ends. In DNA, the CDR3 is TGTGCCAGCAGCTTATCCATTGATATATCCTATGGCTACACCTTC. It encodes CASSLSIDISYGYTF. The variable domain in full, completed from reference TRBV11-2 and TRBJ1-2, reads EAGVAQSPRYKIIEKRQSVAFWCNPISGHATLYWYQQILGQGPKLLIQFQNNGVVDDSQLPKDRFSAERLKGVDSTLKIQPAKLEDSAVYLCASSLSIDISYGYTFGSGTRLTVV.

This clone was seen only a few times. This rearrangement joins TRBV2 to TRBJ1-1; D gene unclear. V lost 6 bases and J 5 bases, leaving 10 bases between the germline ends. This CDR3 is built from 12 residues. CDR1 and CDR2 (germline): SNHLY, FYNNEI. This CDR3 is CASSNDITEAFF. CDR3 DNA sequence: TGTGCCAGCAGCAACGACATAACTGAAGCTTTCTTT.

V is TRBV28 and J is TRBJ2-7; tentatively, D is TRBD2 (5 bases). V shed 5 bases and J shed 0 bases, with 20 bases lying between them. Germline assignment: CDR1 MDHEN and CDR2 SYDVKM. The CDR3 contains 17 residues. The CDR3 DNA sequence: TGTGCCAGCAGTCTCCCCGTACGGGGTGTCAGCTCCTACGAGCAGTACTTC. As protein: CASSLPVRGVSSYEQYF.

As to this clone: Other DNA variants within this sample encode the same CDR3. The chain is built from TRBV5-1 and TRBJ2-1; D is unclear. The V gene lost 0 bases and the J gene lost 9 bases, with 4 bases spanning the gap. There are 11 residues in the CDR3. Germline CDR1 is SGHRS and CDR2 is YFSETQ. The chain's CDR3 is CASSLEGEQFF. CDR3 nucleotides: TGCGCCAGCAGCTTGGAAGGTGAGCAGTTCTTC.

The J gene is TRBJ2-7, the V gene TRBV18, with 9 bases lining up with TRBD1. Germline V gene lookup returns CDR1 KGHSH and CDR2 LQKENI. V gave up 2 bases and J gave up 3 bases; unmatched junction bases: 2. The CDR3 is 14 amino acids. CDR3 amino acids: CASSPDRGGYEQYF. CDR3 DNA: TGTGCCAGCTCACCAGACAGGGGGGGCTACGAGCAGTACTTC. The complete variable domain, with remaining parts taken from reference TRBV18 and TRBJ2-7, reads NAGVMQNPRHLVRRRGQEARLRCSPMKGHSHVYWYRQLPEEGLKFMVYLQKENIIDESGMPKERFSAEFPKEGPSILRIQQVVRGDSAAYFCASSPDRGGYEQYFGPGTRLTVT.

The chain recombines TRBV19 with TRBJ2-7; 8 positions match TRBD1. The CDR3 contains 15 residues. Germline lookup yields CDR1 LNHDA and CDR2 SQIVND (reference sequence). Trimming at V came to 4 bases and at J to 0 bases, leaving 5 bases not matched to a gene. CDR3 bases: TGTGCCAGTAGTAACCCGGGACAGGTCTCCTACGAGCAGTACTTC. Amino acid sequence: CASSNPGQVSYEQYF.

The V gene is TRBV9, the J gene TRBJ1-1; possible D gene TRBD1, 5 bases. The germline CDR1 and CDR2 sequences are SGDLS and YYNGEE. Trimming took 4 bases from V and 8 from J, leaving 18 bases between them. This CDR3 spans 14 amino acids. The CDR3 DNA sequence: TGTGCCAGCAGCCTAGGGGCCCTACTTCGGGAAGCTTTCTTT. Translated, it gives CASSLGALLREAFF.

With regard to this clone: One junction end disagrees with the germline gene, perhaps due to a read error. J is TRBJ2-2 and V is TRBV5-1; D is ambiguous. The CDR3 is 14 amino acids. Germline CDR1 is SGHRS and CDR2 is YFSETQ. As DNA, the CDR3 is TGCGCCAGCACCATGGGGTCCACCACCAGGGAGCTGTTTTTT. It yields the protein CASTMGSTTRELFF.

This clone occurred a few times. The chain employs TRBV10-1 and TRBJ1-1; D remains unclear. Between the trimmed V and J ends, which lost 9 bases and 1 base, there was a span of 9 bases. The CDR3 is 12 amino acids. From germline, CDR1 is WNHNN and CDR2 SYGVQD (reference sequence). CDR3 loop: CARSSRNTEAFF. In DNA form, the CDR3 reads TGCGCCAGGTCCTCAAGGAACACTGAAGCTTTCTTT.

This clone was recorded a few times. This sequence joins TRBV30 and TRBJ1-2; maybe TRBD1 (5 bases). V lost 3 bases and J 4 bases, leaving 9 bases between the germline ends. The CDR3 is 12 residues long. Germline-derived CDR1 and CDR2 are GTSNPN and SVGIG (reference sequence). The CDR3 region has the DNA TGTGCCTGGAGCCGACAGAGCTATGGCTACACCTTC. This sequence encodes CAWSRQSYGYTF. The whole variable domain, remainder taken from reference TRBV30 and TRBJ1-2, is SQTIHQWPATLVQPVGSPLSLECTVEGTSNPNLYWYRQAAGRGLQLLFYSVGIGQISSEVPQNLSASRPQDRQFILSSKKLLLSDSGFYLCAWSRQSYGYTFGSGTRLTVV.